Following are 3 T cell receptor beta chains from one sample sequenced in a study of cytomegalovirus exposure and HLA in healthy donors. The assay was immunoSEQ multiplex PCR, and TCRdb's table has in-frame clones only and misses some. The table lists about 150,000 clones, around 88% of them singletons. Sequencing was performed on PBMCs. All receptors come from a man between 18 and 29 years old in good health and CMV-seropositive.

The J gene is TRBJ1-1, the V gene TRBV4-3; D ambiguous. Trimming shortened V by 4 bases and J by 6 bases, and 12 bases separated the two germline ends. Germline-derived CDR1 and CDR2 are LGHNA and YSLEER. This CDR3 has 13 residues. CDR3 sequence reads: CASSLTGSPEAFF. The CDR3 region has the DNA TGCGCCAGCAGCCTGACCGGGAGCCCTGAAGCTTTCTTT.

This chain links TRBV27 with TRBJ1-5; D is unresolved. The CDR3 is 13 residues long. V was trimmed by 8 bases and J by 2 bases, leaving 10 bases between them. Looked up from germline, CDR1 is MNHEY and CDR2 is SMNVEV (reference sequence). CDR3 sequence: CASSRARNQPQHF. CDR3 coding DNA: TGTGCCAGCTCCCGCGCGCGCAATCAGCCCCAGCATTTT.

The chain recombines TRBV2 with TRBJ1-2, with 7 bases lining up with TRBD1. V was pared by 9 bases and J by 2 bases, with 6 bases of the junction left unmatched. Germline CDR1 is SNHLY and CDR2 is FYNNEI. The CDR3 extends over 13 amino acids. The CDR3 DNA reads TGTGCCAGGGCCCAGGGACAGAACTATGGCTACACCTTC. Translated: CARAQGQNYGYTF.